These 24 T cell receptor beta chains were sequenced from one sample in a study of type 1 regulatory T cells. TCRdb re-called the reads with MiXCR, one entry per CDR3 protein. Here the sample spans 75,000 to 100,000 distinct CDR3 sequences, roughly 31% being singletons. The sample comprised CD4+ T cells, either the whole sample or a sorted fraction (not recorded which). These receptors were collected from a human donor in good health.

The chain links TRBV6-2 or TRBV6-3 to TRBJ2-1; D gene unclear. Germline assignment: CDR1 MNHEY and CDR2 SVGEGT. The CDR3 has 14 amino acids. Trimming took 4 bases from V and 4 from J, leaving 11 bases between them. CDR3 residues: CASSSQDAYNEQFF. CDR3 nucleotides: TGTGCCAGCAGTTCCCAGGACGCATACAATGAGCAGTTCTTC.

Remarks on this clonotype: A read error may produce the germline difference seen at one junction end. The CDR3 here is CVSSFLRIDNEQFF. The CDR3 coding sequence is TGCGTCAGCAGCTTTCTTCGAATAGACAATGAGCAGTTCTTC. The chain uses TRBV5-1 and TRBJ2-1; no firm D call. Germline-derived CDR1 and CDR2 are SGHRS and YFSETQ. This CDR3 comprises 14 residues.

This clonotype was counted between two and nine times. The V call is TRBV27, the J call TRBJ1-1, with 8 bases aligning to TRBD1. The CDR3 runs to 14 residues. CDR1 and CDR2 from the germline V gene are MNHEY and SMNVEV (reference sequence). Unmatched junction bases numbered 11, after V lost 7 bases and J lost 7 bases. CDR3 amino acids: CASTLQGAGGEAFF. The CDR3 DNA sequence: TGTGCCAGCACGCTCCAGGGGGCGGGAGGTGAAGCTTTCTTT.

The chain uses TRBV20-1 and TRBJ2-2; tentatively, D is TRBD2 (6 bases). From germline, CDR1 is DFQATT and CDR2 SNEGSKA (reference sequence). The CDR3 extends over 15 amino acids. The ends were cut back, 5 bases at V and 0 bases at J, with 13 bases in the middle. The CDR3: CSAPIAAANTGELFF. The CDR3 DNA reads TGCAGTGCTCCCATAGCGGCTGCGAACACCGGGGAGCTGTTTTTT.

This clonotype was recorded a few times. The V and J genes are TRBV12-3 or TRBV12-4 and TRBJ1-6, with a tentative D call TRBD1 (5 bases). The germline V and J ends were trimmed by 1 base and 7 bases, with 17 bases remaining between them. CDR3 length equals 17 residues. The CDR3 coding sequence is TGTGCCAGCAGTTTAGAGTTCTTTTCAGGGAGGAATTCACCCCTCCACTTT. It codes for CASSLEFFSGRNSPLHF.

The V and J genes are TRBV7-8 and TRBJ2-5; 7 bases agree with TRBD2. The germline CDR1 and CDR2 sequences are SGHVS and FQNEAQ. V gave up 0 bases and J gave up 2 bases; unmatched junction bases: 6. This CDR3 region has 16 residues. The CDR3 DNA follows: TGTGCCAGCAGCTTAGCTCGCCTAGCGGAGCAAGAGACCCAGTACTTC. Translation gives CASSLARLAEQETQYF.

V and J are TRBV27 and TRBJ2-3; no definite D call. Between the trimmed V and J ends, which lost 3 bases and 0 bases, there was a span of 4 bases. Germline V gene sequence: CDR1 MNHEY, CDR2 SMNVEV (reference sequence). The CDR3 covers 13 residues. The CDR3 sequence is CASSFYSTDTQYF. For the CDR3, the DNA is TGTGCCAGCAGTTTCTATAGCACAGATACGCAGTATTTT.

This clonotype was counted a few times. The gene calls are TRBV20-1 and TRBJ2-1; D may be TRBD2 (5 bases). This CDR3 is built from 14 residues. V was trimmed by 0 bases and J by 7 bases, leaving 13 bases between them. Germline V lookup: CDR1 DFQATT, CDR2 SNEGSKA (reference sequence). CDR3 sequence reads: CSARDPRAGNEQFF. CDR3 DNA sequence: TGCAGTGCTAGAGACCCGCGGGCAGGTAATGAGCAGTTCTTC.

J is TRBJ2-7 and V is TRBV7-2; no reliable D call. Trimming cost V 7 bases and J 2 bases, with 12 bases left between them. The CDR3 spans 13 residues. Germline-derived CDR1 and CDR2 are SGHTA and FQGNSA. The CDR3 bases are TGTGCCAGCACCCCTCAACGTACCTACGAGCAGTACTTC. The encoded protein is CASTPQRTYEQYF. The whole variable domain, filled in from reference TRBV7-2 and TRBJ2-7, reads GAGVSQSPSNKVTEKGKDVELRCDPISGHTALYWYRQSLGQGLEFLIYFQGNSAPDKSGLPSDRFSAERTGGSVSTLTIQRTQQEDSAVYLCASTPQRTYEQYFGPGTRLTVT.

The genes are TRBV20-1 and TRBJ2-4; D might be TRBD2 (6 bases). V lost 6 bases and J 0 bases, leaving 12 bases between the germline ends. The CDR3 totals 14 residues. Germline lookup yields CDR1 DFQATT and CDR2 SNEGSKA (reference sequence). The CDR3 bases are TGCAGTGCCCTCCGGGACTTAGCCAAAAACATTCAGTACTTC. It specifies CSALRDLAKNIQYF.

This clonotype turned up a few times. The CDR3 protein is CASSIGQGVAFF. Here the CDR3 DNA reads TGCGCCAGCAGCATAGGACAGGGCGTCGCTTTCTTT. This chain joins TRBV5-1 and TRBJ1-1; 8 positions match TRBD1. CDR1 is SGHRS, CDR2 YFSETQ, per germline. J gave up 11 bases and V 4 bases, and 7 bases lay outside the gene matches. This CDR3 has 12 amino acids.

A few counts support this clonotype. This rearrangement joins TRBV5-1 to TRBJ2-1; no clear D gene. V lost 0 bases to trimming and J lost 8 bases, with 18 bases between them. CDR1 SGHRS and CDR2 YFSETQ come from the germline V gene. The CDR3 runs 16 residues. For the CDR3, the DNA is TGCGCCAGCAGCTTGGGTCTGGCTCTGGTTGTCGATGAGCAGTTCTTC. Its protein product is CASSLGLALVVDEQFF.

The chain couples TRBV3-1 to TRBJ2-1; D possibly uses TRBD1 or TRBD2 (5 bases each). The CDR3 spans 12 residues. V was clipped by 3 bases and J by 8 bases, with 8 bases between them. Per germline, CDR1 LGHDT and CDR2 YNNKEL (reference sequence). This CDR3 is CASSHLGDEQFF. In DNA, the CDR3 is TGTGCCAGCAGCCACCTGGGGGATGAGCAGTTCTTC.

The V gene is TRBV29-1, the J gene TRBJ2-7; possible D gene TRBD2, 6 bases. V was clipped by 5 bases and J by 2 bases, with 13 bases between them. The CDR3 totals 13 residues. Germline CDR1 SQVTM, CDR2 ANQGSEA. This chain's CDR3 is CSVRSSEAYEQYF. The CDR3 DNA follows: TGCAGCGTTCGGTCTAGCGAGGCCTACGAGCAGTACTTC.

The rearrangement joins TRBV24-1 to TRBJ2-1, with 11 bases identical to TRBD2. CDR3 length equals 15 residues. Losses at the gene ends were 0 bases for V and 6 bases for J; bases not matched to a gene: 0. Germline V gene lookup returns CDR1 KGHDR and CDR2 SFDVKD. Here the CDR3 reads CATSDLGLAGNEQFF. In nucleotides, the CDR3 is TGTGCCACCAGTGATTTGGGACTAGCGGGCAATGAGCAGTTCTTC.

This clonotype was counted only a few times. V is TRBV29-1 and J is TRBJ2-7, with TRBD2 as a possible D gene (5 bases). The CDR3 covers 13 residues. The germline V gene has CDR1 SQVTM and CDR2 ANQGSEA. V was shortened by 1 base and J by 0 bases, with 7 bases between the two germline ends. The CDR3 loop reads CSVEVASSYEQYF. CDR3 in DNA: TGCAGCGTTGAAGTAGCGAGCTCCTACGAGCAGTACTTC.

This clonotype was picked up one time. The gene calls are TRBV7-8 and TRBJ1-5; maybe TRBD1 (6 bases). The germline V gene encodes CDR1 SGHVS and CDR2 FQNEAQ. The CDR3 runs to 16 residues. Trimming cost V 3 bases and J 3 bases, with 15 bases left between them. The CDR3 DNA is TGTGCCAGCAGCTTTAACCAGGGGTCCCTCAATCAGCCCCAGCATTTT. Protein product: CASSFNQGSLNQPQHF.

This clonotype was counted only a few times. The DNA of the CDR3 is TGTGCCAGCAGCTTAACCCGGGACAGTCCAATCGCAACTAATGAAAAACTGTTTTTT. Its protein is CASSLTRDSPIATNEKLFF. J is TRBJ1-4 and V is TRBV7-6, with 7 nucleotides matching TRBD1. The CDR3 sequence is 19 residues long. J lost 0 bases, V lost 2 bases, and 12 bases had no gene match. Germline loops: CDR1 SGHVS, CDR2 FNYEAQ.

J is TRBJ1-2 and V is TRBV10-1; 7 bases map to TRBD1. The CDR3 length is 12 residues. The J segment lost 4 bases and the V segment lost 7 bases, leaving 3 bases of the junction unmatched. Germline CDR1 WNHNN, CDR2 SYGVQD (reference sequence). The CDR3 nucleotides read TGCGCCAGCAAGGCAGGGGGCTATGGCTACACCTTC. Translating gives CASKAGGYGYTF.

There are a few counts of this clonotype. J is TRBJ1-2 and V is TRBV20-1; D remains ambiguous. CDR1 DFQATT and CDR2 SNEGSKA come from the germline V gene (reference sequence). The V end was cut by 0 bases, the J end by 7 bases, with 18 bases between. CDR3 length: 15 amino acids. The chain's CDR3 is CSARDPGSPLVGYTF. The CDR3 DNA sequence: TGCAGTGCTAGAGATCCGGGCAGTCCGCTAGTTGGCTACACCTTC.

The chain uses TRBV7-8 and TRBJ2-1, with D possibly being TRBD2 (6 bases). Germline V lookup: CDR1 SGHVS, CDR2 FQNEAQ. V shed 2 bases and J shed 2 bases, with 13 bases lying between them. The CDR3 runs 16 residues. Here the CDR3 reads CASSLYGGVTYNEQFF. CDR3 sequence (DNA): TGTGCCAGCAGCTTATACGGCGGGGTAACCTACAATGAGCAGTTCTTC.

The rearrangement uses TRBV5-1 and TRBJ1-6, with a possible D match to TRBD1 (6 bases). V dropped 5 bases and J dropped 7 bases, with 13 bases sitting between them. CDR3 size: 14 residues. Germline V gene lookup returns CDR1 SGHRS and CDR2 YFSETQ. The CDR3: CASRDTGTNSPLHF. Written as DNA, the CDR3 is TGCGCCAGCAGAGATACAGGGACCAATTCACCCCTCCACTTT.

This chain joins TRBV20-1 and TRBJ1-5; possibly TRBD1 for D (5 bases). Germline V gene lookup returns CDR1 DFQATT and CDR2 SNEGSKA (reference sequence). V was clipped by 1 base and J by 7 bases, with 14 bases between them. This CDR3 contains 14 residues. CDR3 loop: CSARVPGPGQPQHF. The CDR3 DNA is TGCAGTGCTAGAGTCCCAGGGCCAGGACAGCCCCAGCATTTT.

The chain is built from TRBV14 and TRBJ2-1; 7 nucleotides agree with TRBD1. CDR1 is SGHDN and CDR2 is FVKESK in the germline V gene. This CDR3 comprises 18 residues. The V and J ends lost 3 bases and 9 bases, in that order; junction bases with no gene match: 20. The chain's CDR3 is CASSQAPKGAGTWGEQFF. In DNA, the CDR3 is TGTGCCAGCAGCCAGGCCCCGAAGGGGGCTGGGACCTGGGGTGAGCAGTTCTTC.